These 25 T cell receptor beta chains came from one sample sequenced in a study of T cells in localized non-small cell lung cancer. TCRdb keeps only in-frame clones here, not all; method: immunoSEQ multiplex PCR. The sample carries 1,500 to 2,000 clones, 36% recorded once. The specimen comprised lung tumor tissue, sampled before any cancer treatment. The receptors come from a woman aged 35 to 75 with stage I lung adenocarcinoma.

The sample holds a few counts of this clone. The CDR3 is CASSWGQGEVDYGYTF. In DNA form, the CDR3 reads TGTGCCAGCAGTTGGGGGCAGGGGGAAGTGGACTATGGCTACACCTTC. The genes are TRBV28 and TRBJ1-2, with 7 bases fitting TRBD1. The germline gives CDR1 MDHEN, CDR2 SYDVKM. The V and J ends lost 4 bases and 3 bases, in that order; junction bases with no gene match: 11. This CDR3 is built from 16 residues.

The gene calls are TRBV9 and TRBJ1-1; TRBD1 might be the D (6 bases). Looked up from germline, CDR1 is SGDLS and CDR2 is YYNGEE. Trimming cost V 5 bases and J 4 bases, with 12 bases left between them. This CDR3 is 13 amino acids long. Here the CDR3 DNA reads TGTGCCAGCAGGTACGGGGGCGGCACTGAAGCTTTCTTT. Its protein product is CASRYGGGTEAFF.

V is TRBV6-8 and J is TRBJ2-3, with D possibly matching TRBD2 (5 bases). The CDR3 extends over 15 amino acids. CDR1 is MNHGY, CDR2 SAAAGT, per germline. Trimming stripped 3 bases from V and 1 base from J, with 11 bases between. CDR3 sequence: CASSYRLAGTDTQYF. The CDR3 bases are TGTGCCAGCAGTTATCGGCTAGCTGGCACAGATACGCAGTATTTT.

The chain is built from TRBV6-8 and TRBJ1-1; 8 positions agree with TRBD1. Germline CDR1 is MNHGY and CDR2 is SAAAGT. The CDR3 runs 14 residues. The junction had 7 bases not matched to a gene; V was cut back by 6 bases and J by 4 bases. The CDR3 loop reads CASSQDRATTEAFF. The CDR3 DNA is TGTGCCAGCAGCCAGGACAGGGCGACCACTGAAGCTTTCTTT.

This clone has more than one count but fewer than ten. The genes are TRBV10-1 and TRBJ2-1; the D gene is possibly TRBD2 (6 bases). Germline V gene data show CDR1 as WNHNN and CDR2 as SYGVQD (reference sequence). With 10 bases removed from V and 8 bases from J, the gap between germline ends came to 18 bases. This CDR3 spans 13 amino acids. The CDR3 nucleotides are TGCGCCACCGCGGGATGGACTGAAGATGAGCAGTTCTTC. It yields the protein CATAGWTEDEQFF.

There are a few counts of this clone. CDR3 sequence: CASSSGPIYEQYF. CDR3 DNA sequence: TGCGCCAGCAGCTCCGGGCCCATCTACGAGCAGTACTTC. The chain couples TRBV10-1 to TRBJ2-7; D is undetermined. V was clipped by 6 bases and J by 3 bases, with 12 bases between them. Germline loops: CDR1 WNHNN, CDR2 SYGVQD (reference sequence). The CDR3 sequence is 13 residues long.

This clone came up once. The gene calls are TRBV14 and TRBJ2-4; D is ambiguous. Germline CDR1 and CDR2: SGHDN and FVKESK. Trimming took 4 bases from V and 0 from J, leaving 7 bases between them. This CDR3 contains 14 residues. The CDR3 coding sequence is TGTGCCAGCAGCCCCAATATAGCCAAAAACATTCAGTACTTC. Its protein is CASSPNIAKNIQYF.

This clone was counted a few times. V usage is TRBV6-8 and J usage is TRBJ2-3, with D perhaps TRBD2 (6 bases). The CDR3 covers 15 residues. V lost 0 bases, J lost 0 bases, and 7 bases lay in between. Germline V lookup: CDR1 MNHGY, CDR2 SAAAGT. The DNA for the CDR3 is TGTGCCAGCAGTTACTCGGGAGGAAGCACAGATACGCAGTATTTT. Its translation: CASSYSGGSTDTQYF.

The sample holds a few counts of this clone. The chain links TRBV10-3 to TRBJ1-1; no definite D call. Trimming pared 2 bases from V and 1 base from J, leaving 8 bases between. In germline, CDR1 is ENHRY, CDR2 SYGVKD. This CDR3 spans 14 amino acids. The CDR3: CAISEPAQNTEAFF. The DNA of the CDR3 is TGTGCCATCAGTGAGCCGGCCCAGAACACTGAAGCTTTCTTT.

V is TRBV28 and J is TRBJ1-5; D is unclear. Looked up from germline, CDR1 is MDHEN and CDR2 is SYDVKM. Trimming cost V 6 bases and J 5 bases, with 8 bases left between them. The CDR3 is 12 amino acids. The DNA of the CDR3 is TGTGCCAGCAGCTCAGGATATCAGCCCCAGCATTTT. Residues: CASSSGYQPQHF.

This clone was observed a handful of times. This chain joins TRBV11-3 and TRBJ2-5, with 7 positions matching TRBD2. Germline-derived CDR1 and CDR2 are SGHNT and YENEEA. Trimming cost V 4 bases and J 5 bases; bases outside gene matches: 10. This CDR3 has 15 residues. CDR3 in DNA: TGTGCCAGCAGCTACCAGCGGGGAGTCGGGGAGACCCAGTACTTC. It specifies CASSYQRGVGETQYF.

The V and J genes are TRBV6-8 and TRBJ2-7; D unresolved. V was shortened by 3 bases and J by 4 bases, with 10 bases between the two germline ends. The CDR3 sequence is 13 residues long. CDR1 and CDR2 (germline): MNHGY, SAAAGT. CDR3 nucleotides: TGTGCCAGCAGTTATTCTACCAGGTACGAGCAGTACTTC. The encoded protein is CASSYSTRYEQYF.

Only a few counts were recorded for this clone. The CDR3 coding sequence is TGTGCCAGTAGTTTGTGGGGGACTGGGGCCAACGTCCTGACTTTC. Translation: CASSLWGTGANVLTF. The chain uses TRBV19 and TRBJ2-6; the D gene could be TRBD1 or TRBD2 (5 bases each). Germline V gene sequence: CDR1 LNHDA, CDR2 SQIVND (reference sequence). The CDR3 sequence is 15 residues long. Trimming removed 5 bases at V and 2 bases at J, with 10 bases between.

The V gene is TRBV18, the J gene TRBJ1-4, with 7 bases identical to TRBD1. The V and J ends lost 4 bases and 3 bases, in that order; junction bases with no gene match: 5. The CDR3 runs 15 residues. In germline, CDR1 is KGHSH, CDR2 LQKENI. CDR3 in amino acids: CASSQRQGPNEKLFF. CDR3 nucleotides: TGTGCCAGCTCACAGAGACAGGGCCCTAATGAAAAACTGTTTTTT.

V usage is TRBV28 and J usage is TRBJ2-3; 7 bases match TRBD2. V trimming: 6 bases; J trimming: 2 bases; junction bases outside the gene matches: 8. Germline V CDR1 and CDR2: MDHEN, SYDVKM. CDR3 size: 15 residues. CDR3 DNA: TGTGCCAGCAGCCCCCCTAGCGGCCTCACAGATACGCAGTATTTT. Protein: CASSPPSGLTDTQYF.

About this clone itself: At one end, the junction sequence differs from germline, possibly due to a read error. This chain uses TRBV6-8 with TRBJ1-6; 9 nucleotides match TRBD1. This CDR3 spans 15 amino acids. Germline V gene sequence: CDR1 MNHGY, CDR2 SAAAGT. The chain's CDR3 is CASSDSTGGNSPLHF. The DNA of the CDR3 is TGTGCCAGCAGTGACTCGACAGGGGGTAATTCACCCCTCCACTTT.

The CDR3: CASSQSYRMVPQHF. The CDR3 coding sequence is TGCGCCAGCAGTCAATCGTACAGAATGGTGCCCCAGCATTTT. This chain uses TRBV23-1 with TRBJ1-5, with D unclear. TRBV23-1 is known as an ORF, though its function is uncertain. Trimming took off 0 bases at V and 9 bases at J, with 12 bases between the two ends. The CDR3 is 14 residues long.

In this sample, this clone turned up a few times. The J gene is TRBJ1-2, the V gene TRBV10-2; 8 positions match TRBD1. There are 14 residues in the CDR3. The V and J ends lost 4 bases and 8 bases, in that order; junction bases with no gene match: 9. In germline, CDR1 is WSHSY, CDR2 SAAADI. CDR3 in amino acids: CASSGGRGHEGYTF. The CDR3, as DNA: TGCGCCAGCAGTGGCGGCAGGGGGCATGAGGGCTACACCTTC.

V is TRBV28 and J is TRBJ1-5; 7 positions match TRBD1. With 3 bases clipped from V and 1 base from J, the junction kept 3 bases outside the gene matches. CDR1 and CDR2 (germline): MDHEN, SYDVKM. This CDR3 spans 15 amino acids. The CDR3 region is CASSLRQGSNQPQHF. The CDR3 DNA sequence: TGTGCCAGCAGTTTGCGACAGGGAAGCAATCAGCCCCAGCATTTT.

By share, this clone ranks as medium-sized. This rearrangement joins TRBV6-1 to TRBJ2-2; no clear D gene. CDR3 length: 14 residues. Germline-derived CDR1 and CDR2 are MNHNS and SASEGT. V was cut by 1 base and J by 8 bases, with 11 bases left in between. The CDR3 reads CASSEVRSTGELFF. The CDR3 region has the DNA TGTGCCAGCAGTGAAGTCAGGAGCACGGGGGAGCTGTTTTTT.

This clone occurred a few times. The chain uses TRBV9 and TRBJ1-2, with 10 nucleotides matching TRBD1. This CDR3 contains 13 residues. CDR1 and CDR2 (germline): SGDLS, YYNGEE. The V and J ends lost 5 bases and 6 bases, in that order; junction bases with no gene match: 4. The CDR3: CASSADRGNGYTF. The CDR3 DNA follows: TGTGCCAGCAGTGCGGACAGGGGGAATGGCTACACCTTC.

This clone has a handful of counts. The J gene is TRBJ2-5, the V gene TRBV11-3; no definite D call. The V gene lost 3 bases and the J gene lost 2 bases, with 10 bases spanning the gap. This CDR3 is 14 amino acids long. CDR1 and CDR2 from the germline V gene are SGHNT and YENEEA. CDR3 bases: TGTGCCAGCAGCTTGTTCCAGAAACAAGAGACCCAGTACTTC. Residues: CASSLFQKQETQYF.

This chain uses TRBV28 with TRBJ2-1; 8 nucleotides match TRBD1. V lost 2 bases and J lost 7; bases outside the gene matches: 10. CDR1 and CDR2 from the germline V gene are MDHEN and SYDVKM. CDR3 length equals 16 residues. CDR3 protein: CASSLTQGASRNEQFF. CDR3 bases: TGTGCCAGCAGTTTAACGCAGGGGGCTTCGCGGAATGAGCAGTTCTTC. Variable domain in full (rest from reference TRBV28 and TRBJ2-1): DVKVTQSSRYLVKRTGEKVFLECVQDMDHENMFWYRQDPGLGLRLIYFSYDVKMKEKGDIPEGYSVSREKKERFSLILESASTNQTSMYLCASSLTQGASRNEQFFGPGTRLTVL.

This chain connects TRBV19 to TRBJ2-7; D is possibly TRBD1 (6 bases). The V end was cut by 8 bases, the J end by 0 bases, with 17 bases between. CDR1 is LNHDA and CDR2 is SQIVND in the germline V gene (reference sequence). CDR3 length: 15 residues. DNA of the CDR3: TGTGCCAGTTCCCGCGACCGGGACAACTCCTACGAGCAGTACTTC. Residues: CASSRDRDNSYEQYF.

This clone is classed as medium-sized (0.01 to 0.1%). The chain combines TRBV11-3 with TRBJ1-1, with 7 bases matching TRBD1. V gave up 4 bases and J gave up 0 bases; unmatched junction bases: 2. Looked up from germline, CDR1 is SGHNT and CDR2 is YENEEA. This CDR3 has 14 amino acids. CDR3 DNA sequence: TGTGCCAGCAGCTGGGGACAGATGAACACTGAAGCTTTCTTT. Encoded protein: CASSWGQMNTEAFF.